The 21 T cell receptor beta chains presented below share a single source sample, sequenced in a study of T cell changes during pregnancy in multiple sclerosis. TCRdb keeps only in-frame clones here, not all; method: immunoSEQ multiplex PCR. This sample yields about 100,000 clones, of which 92% are seen a single time; less than 2.5% belongs to the top ten. Sequences were derived from peripheral blood, sampled after pregnancy. The origin of the receptors is a female donor with multiple sclerosis, enrolled in a pregnancy study.

The rearrangement links TRBV4-3 to TRBJ2-1, with 7 bases that match TRBD1. The CDR3 loop spans 17 amino acids. In germline, CDR1 is LGHNA, CDR2 YSLEER. Unmatched junction bases numbered 10, after V lost 0 bases and J lost 5 bases. Here the CDR3 reads CASSQEFEGTAHNEQFF. CDR3 in DNA: TGCGCCAGCAGCCAAGAGTTCGAGGGGACAGCTCACAATGAGCAGTTCTTC.

The V call is TRBV6-1, the J call TRBJ1-6, with TRBD1 as a possible D gene (5 bases). Germline CDR1 is MNHNS and CDR2 is SASEGT. The CDR3 spans 17 residues. With 2 bases removed from V and 0 bases from J, the gap between germline ends came to 11 bases. This CDR3 is CASSEFRGSSYNSPLHF. CDR3 sequence (DNA): TGTGCCAGCAGTGAATTCCGGGGGAGCTCCTATAATTCACCCCTCCACTTT.

The chain employs TRBV7-8 and TRBJ1-3; TRBD1 agrees at 9 bases. The CDR3 contains 16 residues. Per germline, CDR1 SGHVS and CDR2 FQNEAQ. With 5 bases clipped from V and 2 bases from J, the junction kept 7 bases outside the gene matches. The CDR3 region is CASSVHRGPAGNTIYF. Written as DNA, the CDR3 is TGTGCCAGCAGCGTTCACAGGGGGCCTGCTGGAAACACCATATATTTT.

V and J are TRBV19 and TRBJ1-1; 9 positions match TRBD1. J lost 1 base, V lost 5 bases, and 14 bases had no gene match. The CDR3 has 18 amino acids. Germline CDR1 LNHDA, CDR2 SQIVND (reference sequence). In nucleotides, the CDR3 is TGTGCCAGTAGTTCCTTAACAGGGGGCGTCGGTACGAACACTGAAGCTTTCTTT. It codes for CASSSLTGGVGTNTEAFF. Filled out from reference TRBV19 and TRBJ1-1, the complete variable domain reads DGGITQSPKYLFRKEGQNVTLSCEQNLNHDAMYWYRQDPGQGLRLIYYSQIVNDFQKGDIAEGYSVSREKKESFPLTVTSAQKNPTAFYLCASSSLTGGVGTNTEAFFGQGTRLTVV.

V is TRBV20-1 and J is TRBJ2-5; D remains unclear. The CDR3 is made up of 11 amino acids. Trimming took off 3 bases at V and 1 base at J, with 3 bases between the two ends. Germline CDR1 reads DFQATT; CDR2 reads SNEGSKA (reference sequence). The CDR3 sequence: CSASFQETQYF. CDR3 sequence (DNA): TGCAGTGCTAGCTTCCAAGAGACCCAGTACTTC.

The V gene is TRBV5-4, the J gene TRBJ1-2; D gene ambiguous. The CDR3 is 15 residues long. Trimming removed 0 bases from V and 7 bases from J, with 16 bases in between. The germline V gene encodes CDR1 SGHNT and CDR2 YYREEE (reference sequence). CDR3 bases: TGTGCCAGCAGCTTGGAGGCAACGCGAGGCATTGGCTACACCTTC. Its translation: CASSLEATRGIGYTF. Variable domain in full (rest from reference TRBV5-4 and TRBJ1-2): ETGVTQSPTHLIKTRGQQVTLRCSSQSGHNTVSWYQQALGQGPQFIFQYYREEENGRGNFPPRFSGLQFPNYSSELNVNALELDDSALYLCASSLEATRGIGYTFGSGTRLTVV.

J is TRBJ1-1 and V is TRBV5-1; D unclear. Looked up from germline, CDR1 is SGHRS and CDR2 is YFSETQ. The CDR3 totals 14 residues. Trimming removed 2 bases from V and 3 bases from J, with 11 bases in between. CDR3 coding DNA: TGCGCCAGCAGCTTTGCGGGGAGTCACACTGAAGCTTTCTTT. It specifies CASSFAGSHTEAFF.

The rearrangement links TRBV15 to TRBJ2-7, with TRBD2 as a possible D gene (6 bases). The V gene's germline CDR1 is LNHNV and CDR2 YYDKDF (reference sequence). This CDR3 region has 15 residues. Trimming left V 0 bases short and J 2 bases short, with 11 bases between. CDR3 region: CATSRDGTPTYEQYF. The CDR3 region has the DNA TGTGCCACCAGCAGAGATGGGACTCCGACCTACGAGCAGTACTTC.

The genes are TRBV6-6 and TRBJ2-2; perhaps TRBD2 as D (5 bases). V gave up 6 bases and J gave up 1 base, with 15 bases separating them. Germline-derived CDR1 and CDR2 are MNHNY and SVGAGI (reference sequence). CDR3 length: 16 residues. CDR3 sequence reads: CASRLSGGRNTGELFF. As DNA, the CDR3 is TGTGCCAGCAGACTTTCTGGTGGGAGGAACACCGGGGAGCTGTTTTTT.

The chain links TRBV11-2 to TRBJ1-2, with a tentative D call TRBD1 (5 bases). The germline gives CDR1 SGHAT, CDR2 FQNNGV. V lost 4 bases and J 8 bases, leaving 11 bases between the germline ends. This CDR3 has 12 residues. DNA of the CDR3: TGTGCCAGCAGCTCAGGGACTCGCGGCTACACCTTC. Protein: CASSSGTRGYTF.

The rearrangement joins TRBV7-6 to TRBJ1-6, with D unclear. The germline gives CDR1 SGHVS, CDR2 FNYEAQ. V was pared by 1 base and J by 0 bases, with 13 bases between. The CDR3 has 18 residues. The CDR3 reads CASSLEVVGSSYNSPLHF. The CDR3 DNA reads as TGTGCCAGCAGCTTAGAAGTCGTGGGGAGCTCCTATAATTCACCCCTCCACTTT. Together with reference TRBV7-6 and TRBJ1-6, the CDR3 gives the full variable domain: GAGVSQSPRYKVTKRGQDVALRCDPISGHVSLYWYRQALGQGPEFLTYFNYEAQQDKSGLPNDRFSAERPEGSISTLTIQRTEQRDSAMYRCASSLEVVGSSYNSPLHFGNGTRLTVT.

The rearrangement links TRBV21-1 to TRBJ2-7; TRBD2 is the table's D call, not checked against the DNA. TRBV21-1 is annotated as a pseudogene. The CDR3 is 11 residues long. The CDR3 loop is CASIRTGEQYF. The CDR3 DNA reads TGTGCCAGCATCCGGACGGGGGAGCAGTACTTC.

This chain links TRBV15 with TRBJ2-3; TRBD2 is a possible D gene (5 bases). Germline lookup yields CDR1 LNHNV and CDR2 YYDKDF (reference sequence). This CDR3 is built from 15 residues. V was trimmed by 0 bases and J by 4 bases, leaving 11 bases between them. CDR3 bases: TGTGCCACCAGCAGAGATATAGTCGGGGCAGATACGCAGTATTTT. The encoded protein is CATSRDIVGADTQYF.

The genes are TRBV4-2 and TRBJ2-1; TRBD2 is a possible D gene (5 bases). The CDR3 covers 17 residues. Per the germline V gene, CDR1 is LGHNA and CDR2 is YNFKEQ. V was trimmed by 1 base and J by 0 bases, leaving 13 bases between them. CDR3 in amino acids: CASSQVLSGSSYNEQFF. CDR3 coding DNA: TGTGCCAGCAGCCAAGTTCTGTCGGGGAGCTCCTACAATGAGCAGTTCTTC.

The chain links TRBV6-6 to TRBJ1-1; 7 nucleotides line up with TRBD1. Per germline, CDR1 MNHNY and CDR2 SVGAGI (reference sequence). CDR3 length: 15 residues. The trim removed 0 bases at V and 1 base at J, leaving 2 bases unmatched. The CDR3 sequence: CASSYSTGWNTEAFF. CDR3 coding DNA: TGTGCCAGCAGTTACTCGACAGGGTGGAACACTGAAGCTTTCTTT.

The chain uses TRBV28 and TRBJ1-1; TRBD1 aligns across 7 bases. Looked up from germline, CDR1 is MDHEN and CDR2 is SYDVKM. V lost 5 bases to trimming and J lost 4 bases; unmatched junction nucleotides: 10. CDR3 length: 15 amino acids. The DNA of the CDR3 is TGTGCCAGCAGTCTTCTCGGACAGGCCGGCACTGAAGCTTTCTTT. This sequence encodes CASSLLGQAGTEAFF.

The chain carries TRBV5-1 and TRBJ2-1, with a possible D match to TRBD2 (5 bases). Germline assignment: CDR1 SGHRS and CDR2 YFSETQ. The CDR3 contains 15 residues. The V end was cut by 8 bases, the J end by 2 bases, with 17 bases between. CDR3 amino acids: CASKTGFLTYNEQFF. CDR3 in DNA: TGCGCCAGTAAAACGGGATTTCTCACCTACAATGAGCAGTTCTTC.

The J gene is TRBJ2-2, the V gene TRBV28; TRBD2 matches at 8 bases. The germline V gene has CDR1 MDHEN and CDR2 SYDVKM. With 5 bases clipped from V and 6 bases from J, the junction kept 5 bases outside the gene matches. There are 14 residues in the CDR3. CDR3 in amino acids: CASSPPGGSGELFF. The CDR3 region has the DNA TGTGCCAGCAGTCCTCCGGGGGGGTCCGGGGAGCTGTTTTTT.

The chain couples TRBV30 to TRBJ2-7, with a tentative D call TRBD2 (6 bases). This CDR3 has 14 residues. V lost 3 bases and J 4 bases, leaving 16 bases between the germline ends. Per germline, CDR1 GTSNPN and CDR2 SVGIG (reference sequence). The CDR3 DNA is TGTGCCTGGAGGGTGACGGCGGGACCTTACGAGCAGTACTTC. Translation gives CAWRVTAGPYEQYF.

The CDR3: CASSLTGSQVGGYTF. CDR3 in DNA: TGTGCCAGCAGCTTAACGGGCAGTCAAGTGGGTGGCTACACCTTC. The chain couples TRBV7-3 to TRBJ1-2, with no clear D. There are 15 residues in the CDR3. Germline assignment: CDR1 SGHTA and CDR2 FQGTGA. The ends were cut back, 0 bases at V and 7 bases at J, with 15 bases in the middle.

The chain has TRBV16 and TRBJ1-2; D possibly corresponds to TRBD1 (6 bases). Germline V gene data show CDR1 as KGHSY and CDR2 as FQNENV. The CDR3 length is 14 residues. V was shortened by 0 bases and J by 2 bases, with 7 bases between the two germline ends. DNA for the CDR3: TGTGCCAGCAGCCAATCTGGGACAAACTATGGCTACACCTTC. Amino acids: CASSQSGTNYGYTF.